The present TCR beta chain was sequenced within a study of blood T cell repertoires in COVID-19. Study details: Collection of acute and convalescent COVID-19 samples took place in the United States, Italy and Spain. Sources were T cells, B-cell-depleted T cells, or PBMCs; the material itself was cDNA or gDNA.

Source study methods: Estimation of nucleated cell counts was performed using reference gene primer amplification. The protocol was immunoSEQ multiplex PCR, while the TCRdb copy is restricted to in-frame clones and leaves out a portion. V, J and clone size were drawn from that table, and D and trimming were deduced from the DNA. The table includes 300,000 to 400,000 clones, under 95% detected once. The TCR sequence derives from a woman aged 18-29 years who had recovered from COVID-19. Specimen: peripheral blood.

The CDR3 sequence is CASNRVIGANYGYTF. The CDR3 DNA sequence: TGTGCCAGCAACAGGGTTATCGGGGCTAACTATGGCTACACCTTC. V usage is TRBV2 and J usage is TRBJ1-2; weak D call: TRBD1 (6 bases). Between the trimmed V and J ends, which lost 7 bases and 0 bases, there was a span of 15 bases. Germline CDR1 SNHLY, CDR2 FYNNEI. CDR3 length: 15 amino acids.